This TCR beta chain originates from a study of T-cell memory formation after mild COVID-19. Each CDR3 protein is one row after TCRdb ran MiXCR on the 5' RACE reads. The table lists 350,000 to 500,000 distinct CDR3 sequences, more than 15% of them singletons. The CDR3 is 15 amino acids. CDR1 is SEHNR and CDR2 is FQNEAQ in the germline V gene (reference sequence). The V end was cut by 5 bases, the J end by 2 bases, with 14 bases between. This clonotype was counted between two and nine times. The gene calls are TRBV7-9 and TRBJ2-3; D might be TRBD1 (6 bases). The sequencing input was PBMCs or a T cell subset sorted from them (not recorded which). The TCR comes from a man younger than 35 who had mild COVID-19 (a few samples of this study predate the infection). Cell type and time point are not known. The CDR3 region is CASSPRTVNTDTQYF. The CDR3 DNA reads TGTGCCAGCAGCCCCCGGACAGTAAACACAGATACGCAGTATTTT.